A single sample gave rise to the 13 T cell receptor beta chains below, sequenced in a study of T cell repertoires in cytomegalovirus infection. TCRdb recomputed calls from the reads with MiXCR, one row per CDR3 protein. The sample contains about 600,000 distinct CDR3 sequences, 20% to 25% of which appear only once. Sequenced: CD8+ T cells from PBMCs. The source is a human donor in good health (CMV status not recorded). Some clones in this sample may be carry-over from other donors' samples.

This clonotype came up many times. The genes are TRBV28 and TRBJ1-5, with D possibly matching TRBD1 (5 bases). CDR3 length equals 15 residues. The V and J ends lost 6 bases and 4 bases respectively, with 16 bases between them. Germline CDR1 is MDHEN and CDR2 is SYDVKM. CDR3 sequence: CASSLTGGRNQPQHF. CDR3 coding DNA: TGTGCCAGCAGCCTCACAGGAGGAAGGAATCAGCCCCAGCATTTT.

This chain connects TRBV7-9 to TRBJ2-1; 8 bases align to TRBD1. Germline lookup yields CDR1 SEHNR and CDR2 FQNEAQ (reference sequence). After removal of 3 bases from V and 8 bases from J, the junction contained 9 bases not matched to a gene. This CDR3 has 15 amino acids. DNA of the CDR3: TGTGCCAGCAGCTTTCGGGACAGGACCGGGGATGAGCAGTTCTTC. It translates to CASSFRDRTGDEQFF.

About this clonotype: One end of the junction fails to match germline, which may point to a read error. DNA of the CDR3: TGTGCCAGCAGTCGTCGGGACAATTTC. Its translation: CASSRRDNF. This chain connects TRBV7-9 to TRBJ2-6; D is possibly TRBD1 (6 bases). CDR3 length: 9 amino acids. The germline CDR1 and CDR2 sequences are SEHNR and FQNEAQ (reference sequence).

This clonotype was found a few times. The V call is TRBV20-1, the J call TRBJ2-3; 9 bases are a match to TRBD1. V lost 2 bases, J lost 2 bases, and 8 bases stayed unmatched. CDR3 length: 16 residues. CDR1 and CDR2 (germline): DFQATT, SNEGSKA (reference sequence). CDR3: CSARYRDRDFTDTQYF. The CDR3 coding sequence is TGCAGTGCTAGATACCGGGACAGGGATTTCACAGATACGCAGTATTTT.

The sample holds many counts of this clonotype. This sequence joins TRBV7-8 and TRBJ2-5; tentatively, D is TRBD1 (5 bases). This CDR3 region has 14 residues. Germline CDR1 and CDR2: SGHVS and FQNEAQ. Trimming left V 3 bases short and J 2 bases short, with 10 bases between. The CDR3 DNA reads as TGTGCCAGCAGCTTCTGGGGCAGACAAGAGACCCAGTACTTC. Translation: CASSFWGRQETQYF. The variable domain in full, with the rest retrieved from reference TRBV7-8 and TRBJ2-5, is GAGVSQSPRYKVAKRGQDVALRCDPISGHVSLFWYQQALGQGPEFLTYFQNEAQLDKSGLPSDRFFAERPEGSVSTLKIQRTQQEDSAVYLCASSFWGRQETQYFGPGTRLLVL.

This clonotype occurred many times. The V call is TRBV28, the J call TRBJ1-1, with D perhaps matching TRBD1 (5 bases). This CDR3 comprises 17 residues. V dropped 3 bases and J dropped 0 bases, with 17 bases sitting between them. CDR1 MDHEN and CDR2 SYDVKM come from the germline V gene. The DNA of the CDR3 is TGTGCCAGCAGTTTGCCTCCTGAGACAGACTTGAACACTGAAGCTTTCTTT. This gives the protein CASSLPPETDLNTEAFF. The variable domain in full, completed from reference TRBV28 and TRBJ1-1, reads DVKVTQSSRYLVKRTGEKVFLECVQDMDHENMFWYRQDPGLGLRLIYFSYDVKMKEKGDIPEGYSVSREKKERFSLILESASTNQTSMYLCASSLPPETDLNTEAFFGQGTRLTVV.

Many counts were recorded for this clonotype. This chain connects TRBV7-6 to TRBJ2-7; 10 bases are a match to TRBD2. CDR3 length equals 16 residues. V shed 5 bases, J shed 5 bases, and the junction held 12 bases outside the gene matches. Germline V gene data show CDR1 as SGHVS and CDR2 as FNYEAQ. The CDR3 here is CASSPAPSGGADEQYF. The CDR3 nucleotides are TGTGCCAGCAGCCCCGCCCCCAGCGGGGGGGCCGACGAGCAGTACTTC. Using reference TRBV7-6 and TRBJ2-7 for the parts outside the CDR3, the full variable domain is GAGVSQSPRYKVTKRGQDVALRCDPISGHVSLYWYRQALGQGPEFLTYFNYEAQQDKSGLPNDRFSAERPEGSISTLTIQRTEQRDSAMYRCASSPAPSGGADEQYFGPGTRLTVT.

The CDR3, as DNA: TGTGCCAGCAGTGCCTCAGGGTTTCGGGAGACCCAGTACTTC. Protein sequence: CASSASGFRETQYF. The chain uses TRBV6-2 or TRBV6-3 and TRBJ2-5, with a possible D match to TRBD1 (5 bases). This CDR3 spans 14 amino acids. CDR1 is MNHEY and CDR2 is SVGEGT in the germline V gene. V was trimmed by 5 bases and J by 5 bases, leaving 15 bases between them.

Ten or more counts support this clonotype. This rearrangement joins TRBV12-3 or TRBV12-4 to TRBJ2-2; 8 positions match TRBD1. Trimming at V came to 4 bases and at J to 4 bases, leaving 2 bases not matched to a gene. The CDR3 totals 14 residues. This chain's CDR3 is CASSWTGSTGELFF. CDR3 nucleotides: TGTGCCAGCAGTTGGACAGGGAGCACCGGGGAGCTGTTTTTT.

A note on this clonotype: This could be a read error, since a much larger clone is one nucleotide away. This chain links TRBV6-2 or TRBV6-3 with TRBJ2-7; D possibly matches TRBD1 or TRBD2 (5 bases each). Germline CDR1 is MNHEY and CDR2 is SVGEGT. The CDR3 runs to 14 residues. The V end lost 10 bases, the J end lost 3 bases, and 19 bases lay between the germline ends. CDR3 DNA: TGTGCCAACGGAGTCAGAGGGGCGGGCTACGAGCAGTACGTC. This codes for CANGVRGAGYEQYV.

Ten or more counts support this clonotype. The gene calls are TRBV7-9 and TRBJ2-5; 10 positions agree with TRBD2. Germline CDR1 reads SEHNR; CDR2 reads FQNEAQ (reference sequence). V lost 4 bases, J lost 5 bases, and 4 bases stayed unmatched. The CDR3 sequence is 14 residues long. The CDR3 reads CASSSGLARETQYF. The CDR3 DNA follows: TGTGCCAGCAGCTCGGGACTAGCGAGGGAGACCCAGTACTTC.

J is TRBJ1-1 and V is TRBV11-2, with TRBD1 matching 8 bases. Germline lookup yields CDR1 SGHAT and CDR2 FQNNGV. This CDR3 region has 17 residues. Trimming at V came to 2 bases and at J to 1 base, leaving 9 bases not matched to a gene. The CDR3 loop reads CASSLTPAGQGNTEAFF. CDR3 nucleotide sequence: TGTGCCAGCAGCTTAACCCCAGCCGGACAGGGGAACACTGAAGCTTTCTTT.

The V gene is TRBV29-1, the J gene TRBJ2-1, with D maybe TRBD2 (5 bases). The ends were cut back, 3 bases at V and 5 bases at J, with 14 bases in the middle. The germline V gene has CDR1 SQVTM and CDR2 ANQGSEA. The CDR3 loop spans 14 amino acids. The CDR3 region has the DNA TGCAGCGTTGACGACGGGGAATGGGACAATGAGCAGTTCTTC. Translating it yields CSVDDGEWDNEQFF.